These T cell receptor beta chains were read from a single sample in a study of T-cell memory formation after mild COVID-19. One entry per CDR3 protein results from TCRdb running MiXCR on the 5' RACE reads. The sample shows a few hundred thousand distinct CDR3 sequences, 7% to 10% of them seen only once. The sequencing input was PBMCs or a T cell subset sorted from them (not recorded which). These receptors originate from a man younger than 35 who had mild COVID-19 (a few samples of this study predate the infection). Cell type and time point are not known. The CDR3 runs from the conserved cysteine through the conserved F or W. Fields, in order: D gene, clone size, J gene, V gene, CDR3 protein, CDR3 DNA. A D gene is named only where the DNA matches it firmly. Expanded clones are given a class, and other clones once, few, many or no size at all.

TRBD1 | many | TRBJ1-1 | TRBV18 | CASSRAWDSNTEAFF | TGTGCCAGCTCAAGGGCCTGGGACAGCAACACTGAAGCTTTCTTT
TRBD2 | few | TRBJ2-1 | TRBV11-2 | CASSFAGGASEQFF | TGTGCCAGCAGCTTCGCGGGGGGGGCTTCGGAGCAGTTCTTC
- | - | TRBJ1-5 | TRBV18 | CASSPPGGRVDQPQHF | TGTGCCAGCTCACCACCCGGAGGGCGGGTCGATCAGCCCCAGCATTTT
TRBD2 | - | TRBJ2-7 | TRBV7-9 | CASSPLGTSGNYEQYF | TGTGCCAGCAGCCCATTGGGGACTAGCGGAAATTACGAGCAGTACTTC
- | - | TRBJ1-1 | TRBV7-9 | CASSSGPGATEAFF | TGTGCCAGCAGCTCTGGCCCCGGGGCCACTGAAGCTTTCTTT
TRBD1 | few | TRBJ2-7 | TRBV7-4 | CASSPIQGKLSYEQYF | TGTGCCAGCAGCCCGATACAGGGGAAGCTTTCCTACGAGCAGTACTTC
- | - | TRBJ1-2 | TRBV7-9 | CASSFSVSGNRLNYGYTF | TGTGCCAGCAGCTTTTCAGTATCGGGGAATCGGCTGAACTATGGCTACACCTTC
- | many | TRBJ2-3 | TRBV4-3 | CASSLEGMSTDTQYF | TGCGCCAGCAGCCTAGAGGGCATGAGCACAGATACGCAGTATTTT
TRBD2 | few | TRBJ2-7 | TRBV7-8 | CASSKRGLTYEQYF | TGTGCCAGCAGTAAGCGGGGGTTAACCTACGAGCAGTACTTC
TRBD1 | few | TRBJ1-5 | TRBV7-3 | CASSAQTGGNQPQHF | TGTGCCAGCAGCGCGCAGACAGGGGGCAATCAGCCCCAGCATTTT
- | few | TRBJ1-2 | TRBV5-1 | CASSEDGNNYGYTF | TGCGCCAGCAGCGAAGACGGCAATAACTATGGCTACACCTTC
- | many | TRBJ2-1 | TRBV7-6 | CASSLEDGRGHEQFF | TGTGCCAGCAGCTTAGAGGATGGCAGGGGACATGAGCAGTTCTTC
TRBD2 | few | TRBJ2-5 | TRBV7-3 | CASSSGLALGETQYF | TGTGCCAGCAGCTCGGGACTAGCTCTCGGAGAGACCCAGTACTTC
- | few | TRBJ2-2 | TRBV5-1 | CASSPSPQSGELFF | TGCGCCAGCAGCCCTTCTCCGCAGTCCGGGGAGCTGTTTTTT
- | - | TRBJ2-7 | TRBV19 | CASSRGFGSRPGYEQYF | TGTGCCAGTAGTAGGGGGTTCGGGAGCCGCCCCGGCTACGAGCAGTACTTC
- | - | TRBJ2-3 | TRBV18 | CASSPSAGSTDTQYF | TGTGCCAGCTCACCGTCGGCGGGAAGCACAGATACGCAGTATTTT
TRBD2 | few | TRBJ2-3 | TRBV7-2 | CASSSSGLVGDTQYF | TGTGCCAGCAGCTCCTCCGGACTAGTCGGGGATACGCAGTATTTT
- | few | TRBJ1-5 | TRBV7-8 | CASSLGMGRGNQPQHF | TGTGCCAGCAGCTTAGGTATGGGCAGGGGCAATCAGCCCCAGCATTTT
- | few | TRBJ1-3 | TRBV4-3 | CASSQDSIFQSGSGNTIYF | TGCGCCAGCAGCCAAGATAGTATCTTTCAGTCCGGCTCTGGAAACACCATATATTTT
TRBD1 | many | TRBJ2-3 | TRBV5-1 | CASSLAPGGEGSTDTQYF | TGCGCCAGCAGCTTGGCCCCAGGGGGCGAGGGAAGCACAGATACGCAGTATTTT
- | few | TRBJ2-3 | TRBV27 | CASSIRAGASTDTQYF | TGTGCCAGCAGTATTAGGGCGGGGGCTAGCACAGATACGCAGTATTTT
TRBD1 | - | TRBJ1-1 | TRBV5-4 | CASSSINSYRGPVYTEAFF | TGTGCCAGCAGCTCCATAAACAGTTACAGGGGGCCGGTCTACACTGAAGCTTTCTTT
- | few | TRBJ2-7 | TRBV6-5 | CASSYLSEQYF | TGTGCCAGCAGTTACTTGTCCGAGCAGTACTTC
- | few | TRBJ1-1 | TRBV20-1 | CSAKRGDTEAFF | TGCAGTGCCAAACGGGGGGACACTGAAGCTTTCTTT
TRBD1 | - | TRBJ2-1 | TRBV7-9 | CASSLRGGTGLYNEQFF | TGTGCCAGCAGTTTAAGGGGCGGGACAGGCCTCTACAATGAGCAGTTCTTC